This TCR beta chain was captured by sequencing in a study of CD8 T cells in ankylosing spondylitis. Study-level points and caveats: One TCR beta motif, made up of eight highly homologous variants, appeared characteristic of ankylosing spondylitis blood.

This clonotype showed up just a few times. The antigen is undetermined. The CDR3 loop spans 13 amino acids. With 6 bases removed from V and 6 bases from J, the gap between germline ends came to 14 bases. Germline loops: CDR1 PRHDT, CDR2 FYEKMQ (reference sequence). Quantitative 5'-RACE with molecular barcodes produced the TCR beta libraries. TCRdb re-called the 5' RACE reads through MiXCR, storing one row per CDR3 protein. The repertoire consists of over 600,000 distinct CDR3 sequences, with around 17% occurring once and the leading ten covering around 19%. This TCR came from a male donor with ankylosing spondylitis. The specimen was blood, either unsorted or a sorted T cell fraction (not recorded which). The chain employs TRBV13 and TRBJ1-1, with no clear D. CDR3 nucleotide sequence: TGTGCCAGCAGTCCCGAAGCGAGGGCTGAAGCTTTCTTT. The encoded protein is CASSPEARAEAFF.